The 27 T cell receptor beta chains below were found in one sample sequenced in a study of T cell changes during pregnancy in multiple sclerosis. Profiled with immunoSEQ multiplex PCR; TCRdb holds only in-frame clones, not every one. Found here are approximately 70,000 clones, approximately 90% of them singletons; the top ten hold 1.5% to 2%. The specimen comprised peripheral blood, sampled in the first trimester of pregnancy. These TCRs come from a female donor in good health, enrolled as a control in a pregnancy study.

The V call is TRBV6-4, the J call TRBJ1-2, with TRBD1 matching over 9 bases. This CDR3 spans 16 amino acids. CDR1 MRHNA and CDR2 SNTAGT come from the germline V gene. With V trimmed by 5 bases and J by 4 bases, 11 bases remained unmatched. CDR3 loop: CASSPSRGQGIYGYTF. CDR3 DNA sequence: TGTGCCAGCAGTCCCTCTCGGGGACAGGGAATCTATGGCTACACCTTC.

The chain couples TRBV5-1 to TRBJ2-1; D is unresolved. CDR3 length: 16 amino acids. Germline V gene lookup returns CDR1 SGHRS and CDR2 YFSETQ. V gave up 5 bases and J gave up 4 bases, with 19 bases separating them. DNA of the CDR3: TGCGCCAGCAGGCCGCTAGACGGTCCTCCGTACAATGAGCAGTTCTTC. Its protein is CASRPLDGPPYNEQFF. Filled out from reference TRBV5-1 and TRBJ2-1, the complete variable domain reads KAGVTQTPRYLIKTRGQQVTLSCSPISGHRSVSWYQQTPGQGLQFLFEYFSETQRNKGNFPGRFSGRQFSNSRSEMNVSTLELGDSALYLCASRPLDGPPYNEQFFGPGTRLTVL.

Only a few counts were recorded for this clone. The V call is TRBV13, the J call TRBJ1-1; TRBD1 matches at 9 bases. With V trimmed by 2 bases and J by 4 bases, 20 bases remained unmatched. Germline loops: CDR1 PRHDT, CDR2 FYEKMQ (reference sequence). This CDR3 has 20 amino acids. CDR3 loop: CASSLLAGLWTGDVGTEAFF. CDR3 nucleotide sequence: TGTGCCAGCAGCTTACTAGCTGGGTTATGGACAGGGGATGTTGGCACTGAAGCTTTCTTT.

The chain recombines TRBV5-1 with TRBJ1-6, with D possibly matching TRBD1 (5 bases). V gave up 6 bases and J gave up 7 bases, with 11 bases separating them. Germline CDR1 is SGHRS and CDR2 is YFSETQ. CDR3 size: 13 residues. CDR3 DNA: TGCGCCAGCACCGACAGACTCAATTCACCCCTCCACTTT. This gives the protein CASTDRLNSPLHF.

The chain recombines TRBV5-8 with TRBJ1-2; 9 bases agree with TRBD1. The CDR3 consists of 14 residues. Germline CDR1 and CDR2: SGHTS and YDEGEE. V dropped 3 bases and J dropped 3; count of bases not matched to a gene: 3. For the CDR3, the DNA is TGTGCCAGCAGCTGGTGGACAGGGGACTATGGCTACACCTTC. This gives the protein CASSWWTGDYGYTF.

The genes are TRBV14 and TRBJ2-7, with 8 bases fitting TRBD2. V shed 2 bases, J shed 1 base, and the junction held 7 bases outside the gene matches. The CDR3 runs 16 residues. Per germline, CDR1 SGHDN and CDR2 FVKESK. This CDR3 reads CASSQLPGLGSYEQYF. DNA for the CDR3: TGTGCCAGCAGCCAACTCCCGGGACTAGGGTCCTACGAGCAGTACTTC.

The rearrangement joins TRBV5-6 to TRBJ1-3, with a possible D match to TRBD1 (5 bases). CDR1 and CDR2 (germline): SGHDT, YYEEEE. The CDR3 is 14 amino acids. V gave up 4 bases and J gave up 2 bases, with 10 bases separating them. Here the CDR3 DNA reads TGTGCCAGCAGCGTTGACAGCACTGGAAACACCATATATTTT. Translated: CASSVDSTGNTIYF.

The V call is TRBV6-5, the J call TRBJ1-1, with D perhaps matching TRBD1 (5 bases). Trimming stripped 1 base from V and 5 bases from J, with 11 bases between. The CDR3 is made up of 14 amino acids. Germline V CDR1 and CDR2: MNHEY, SVGAGI. In DNA, the CDR3 is TGTGCCAGCAGTTACTGGGGGGAAGATACTGAAGCTTTCTTT. Translated, it gives CASSYWGEDTEAFF.

The chain is built from TRBV7-6 and TRBJ1-4; possible D gene TRBD1, 6 bases. Trimming pared 5 bases from V and 7 bases from J, leaving 17 bases between. The length of the CDR3 is 15 residues. Germline V CDR1 and CDR2: SGHVS, FNYEAQ. The chain's CDR3 is CASSVGGGFGEKLFF. In DNA, the CDR3 is TGTGCCAGCAGCGTAGGCGGGGGCTTCGGTGAAAAACTGTTTTTT.

This clone came up once. The chain links TRBV5-1 to TRBJ2-5; D is undetermined. The CDR3 length is 13 residues. Trimming took 0 bases from V and 5 from J, leaving 8 bases between them. The V gene's germline CDR1 is SGHRS and CDR2 YFSETQ. The CDR3 nucleotides are TGCGCCAGCAGCTTGGGGCTCCGCGAGACCCAGTACTTC. It translates to CASSLGLRETQYF. Using reference TRBV5-1 and TRBJ2-5 for the parts outside the CDR3, the full variable domain is KAGVTQTPRYLIKTRGQQVTLSCSPISGHRSVSWYQQTPGQGLQFLFEYFSETQRNKGNFPGRFSGRQFSNSRSEMNVSTLELGDSALYLCASSLGLRETQYFGPGTRLLVL.

CDR3 residues: CSVNGQGEGYNEQFF. The DNA of the CDR3 is TGCAGCGTGAACGGACAGGGGGAGGGCTACAATGAGCAGTTCTTC. The chain uses TRBV29-1 and TRBJ2-1, with TRBD1 identical over 10 bases. V dropped 6 bases and J dropped 3; count of bases not matched to a gene: 8. There are 15 residues in the CDR3. Germline CDR1 and CDR2: SQVTM and ANQGSEA.

The chain links TRBV20-1 to TRBJ1-2; D call uncertain. The CDR3 has 11 amino acids. V lost 6 bases, J lost 6 bases, and 11 bases lay in between. From germline, CDR1 is DFQATT and CDR2 SNEGSKA (reference sequence). CDR3: CSAGLKDGYTF. For the CDR3, the DNA is TGCAGTGCCGGACTCAAAGATGGCTACACCTTC.

This chain links TRBV7-2 with TRBJ1-3; TRBD1 might be the D (5 bases). This CDR3 comprises 15 residues. The germline CDR1 and CDR2 sequences are SGHTA and FQGNSA. The germline V and J ends were trimmed by 1 base and 4 bases, with 11 bases remaining between them. The CDR3 nucleotides are TGTGCCAGCAGCTTAGTGTCAGGGTCGGGAAACACCATATATTTT. It is translated as CASSLVSGSGNTIYF.

This rearrangement joins TRBV11-2 to TRBJ2-7; perhaps TRBD2 as D (5 bases). CDR1 and CDR2 from the germline V gene are SGHAT and FQNNGV. The CDR3 consists of 15 residues. The V and J ends lost 4 bases and 2 bases respectively, with 15 bases between them. CDR3 DNA: TGTGCCAGCAGCTATACCCGGGGTTACCCCTACGAGCAGTACTTC. This codes for CASSYTRGYPYEQYF.

This clone was seen once. The rearrangement links TRBV6-6 to TRBJ2-3, with 9 bases that match TRBD2. CDR1 and CDR2 from the germline V gene are MNHNY and SVGAGI (reference sequence). The length of the CDR3 is 14 residues. Losses at the gene ends were 5 bases for V and 6 bases for J; bases not matched to a gene: 6. The CDR3 here is CASSLGTSSDTQYF. CDR3 in DNA: TGTGCCAGCAGTCTGGGGACTAGCTCGGATACGCAGTATTTT.

The chain employs TRBV18 and TRBJ2-2; D might be TRBD1 (5 bases). Per germline, CDR1 KGHSH and CDR2 LQKENI. V was cut by 1 base and J by 6 bases, with 9 bases left in between. This CDR3 is built from 14 residues. The CDR3 loop is CASSPLLRAGELFF. The DNA for the CDR3 is TGTGCCAGCTCACCACTTCTCAGGGCCGGGGAGCTGTTTTTT. The variable domain in full, with the rest retrieved from reference TRBV18 and TRBJ2-2, is NAGVMQNPRHLVRRRGQEARLRCSPMKGHSHVYWYRQLPEEGLKFMVYLQKENIIDESGMPKERFSAEFPKEGPSILRIQQVVRGDSAAYFCASSPLLRAGELFFGEGSRLTVL.

The genes are TRBV5-1 and TRBJ2-6, with TRBD1 matching over 8 bases. V was pared by 4 bases and J by 1 base, with 1 base of the junction left unmatched. CDR3 length equals 15 residues. Germline CDR1 SGHRS, CDR2 YFSETQ. CDR3 residues: CASSTGGSGANVLTF. The DNA for the CDR3 is TGCGCCAGCAGCACAGGGGGGTCTGGGGCCAACGTCCTGACTTTC.

This clone occurred once. The chain joins TRBV28 to TRBJ2-7, with TRBD2 matching over 7 bases. Germline CDR1 and CDR2: MDHEN and SYDVKM. Trimming at V came to 3 bases and at J to 2 bases, leaving 7 bases not matched to a gene. The CDR3 sequence is 15 residues long. This CDR3 reads CASSFEGLGPYEQYF. DNA of the CDR3: TGTGCCAGCAGTTTTGAAGGACTAGGACCCTACGAGCAGTACTTC.

The chain employs TRBV21-1 and TRBJ1-1; the table's D call, TRBD1, has no DNA check behind it. TRBV21-1 corresponds to a pseudogene. CDR3 size: 18 residues. The CDR3 spells CASSKWHTGDHRGSEAFF. CDR3 coding DNA: TGTGCCAGCAGCAAATGGCATACAGGGGATCATCGGGGTTCTGAAGCTTTCTTT.

This clone was seen once. V usage is TRBV4-2 and J usage is TRBJ2-7, with 13 bases lining up with TRBD2. V trimming: 1 base; J trimming: 3 bases; junction bases outside the gene matches: 12. This CDR3 comprises 19 residues. CDR1 is LGHNA, CDR2 YNFKEQ, per germline. CDR3 DNA sequence: TGTGCCAGCAGCCAAGTAGGGACTAGCGGGACTACTATGATCTACGAGCAGTACTTC. The encoded protein is CASSQVGTSGTTMIYEQYF.

The gene calls are TRBV13 and TRBJ2-5; D possibly corresponds to TRBD2 (5 bases). The closer fit of TRBJ2-7 to the DNA end suggests the J call may be wrong. The CDR3 covers 15 residues. From germline, CDR1 is PRHDT and CDR2 FYEKMQ (reference sequence). In DNA form, the CDR3 reads TGTGCCAGCAGCTTAAGCGGCCACCACCCATCCGAGCAGTACTTC. Protein: CASSLSGHHPSEQYF.

This chain links TRBV28 with TRBJ1-2, with D possibly matching TRBD1 (6 bases). V lost 3 bases and J lost 1, with 6 bases in between. The CDR3 loop spans 13 amino acids. Germline CDR1 is MDHEN and CDR2 is SYDVKM. CDR3 in amino acids: CASSLDSNYGYTF. Here the CDR3 DNA reads TGTGCCAGCAGTTTGGACAGTAACTATGGCTACACCTTC.

The rearrangement joins TRBV29-1 to TRBJ2-3, with D possibly TRBD2 on 5 matching bases. Germline V gene lookup returns CDR1 SQVTM and CDR2 ANQGSEA. The CDR3 runs 13 residues. Trimming removed 1 base from V and 4 bases from J, with 9 bases in between. In nucleotides, the CDR3 is TGCAGCGTTGAAGTGGGAGTTCCAGATACGCAGTATTTT. This gives the protein CSVEVGVPDTQYF.

Details on this clone: The sample holds other DNA sequences that translate to the same CDR3. This rearrangement joins TRBV5-1 to TRBJ2-7; TRBD1 is a possible D gene (6 bases). CDR3 length: 14 residues. CDR1 is SGHRS and CDR2 is YFSETQ in the germline V gene. Trimming shortened V by 0 bases and J by 1 base, and 8 bases separated the two germline ends. The CDR3 DNA reads TGCGCCAGCAGCTTGGCAGGGGATTCCTACGAGCAGTACTTC. It codes for CASSLAGDSYEQYF.

A single count supports this clone. The chain uses TRBV9 and TRBJ1-2; 9 bases align to TRBD1. With V trimmed by 0 bases and J by 4 bases, 4 bases remained unmatched. Germline V lookup: CDR1 SGDLS, CDR2 YYNGEE. The CDR3 has 15 amino acids. CDR3 sequence reads: CASSVAETGGYGYTF. CDR3 nucleotides: TGTGCCAGCAGCGTAGCTGAGACAGGGGGCTATGGCTACACCTTC.

In this sample, this clone turned up once. The CDR3 bases are TGTGCCACCAAATACAGGGAAGAGACCCAGTACTTC. It specifies CATKYREETQYF. The V call is TRBV6-1, the J call TRBJ2-5, with a tentative D call TRBD1 (6 bases). The V and J ends lost 10 bases and 3 bases respectively, with 12 bases between them. The germline V gene encodes CDR1 MNHNS and CDR2 SASEGT. The CDR3 totals 12 residues.

The chain joins TRBV28 to TRBJ2-1, with 14 bases identical to TRBD2. Losses at the gene ends were 6 bases for V and 8 bases for J; bases not matched to a gene: 6. The germline V gene has CDR1 MDHEN and CDR2 SYDVKM. The CDR3 has 15 amino acids. The CDR3 DNA follows: TGTGCCAGCAGCTGGGGACTAGCGGGAGTCTATGAGCAGTTCTTC. Its translation: CASSWGLAGVYEQFF.